These 11 T cell receptor beta chains came from one sample sequenced in a study of blood T cell repertoires in COVID-19 (TCRdb year 2020). Library generation was performed with the immunoSEQ multiplex PCR assay. The immuneACCESS repertoire file appears here via TCRdb, limited to in-frame rearrangements. These files lack a portion of the clones; in checked studies, under half of the deficit traces to unresolved V genes, and the cause of the others is not known. For this sample there are about 200,000 clones; about 85% appear just once. Clones ranked in the top ten supply about 19% of the sample. Sequenced: PBMCs or T cells enriched from blood (not recorded which). The receptors come from a man aged 35-49 years who had recovered from COVID-19.

The chain's CDR3 is CASSGLVWRAFF. The CDR3 DNA reads as TGTGCCAGCAGTGGACTGGTGTGGAGGGCTTTCTTT. The V and J genes are TRBV6-2 or TRBV6-3 and TRBJ1-1; unclear D gene. Per the germline V gene, CDR1 is MNHEY and CDR2 is SVGEGT. Trimming shortened V by 5 bases and J by 11 bases, and 15 bases separated the two germline ends. The CDR3 length is 12 residues.

This clone turned up a few times. The chain joins TRBV30 to TRBJ1-4; perhaps TRBD1 as D (5 bases). The CDR3 contains 12 residues. Trimming removed 5 bases from V and 10 bases from J, with 14 bases in between. The V gene's germline CDR1 is GTSNPN and CDR2 SVGIG (reference sequence). The CDR3 here is CAWSRGRGKLFF. The CDR3 coding sequence is TGTGCCTGGTCCAGAGGGAGGGGAAAACTGTTTTTT.

The chain joins TRBV7-3 to TRBJ2-2; D call uncertain. Trimming removed 2 bases from V and 2 bases from J, with 6 bases in between. Germline V gives CDR1 SGHTA, CDR2 FQGTGA. The CDR3 runs to 14 residues. The CDR3 DNA sequence: TGTGCCAGCAGCTTAGGGCTAAACACCGGGGAGCTGTTTTTT. Translation gives CASSLGLNTGELFF. Filled out from reference TRBV7-3 and TRBJ2-2, the complete variable domain reads GAGVSQTPSNKVTEKGKYVELRCDPISGHTALYWYRQSLGQGPEFLIYFQGTGAADDSGLPNDRFFAVRPEGSVSTLKIQRTERGDSAVYLCASSLGLNTGELFFGEGSRLTVL.

The DNA of the CDR3 is TGTGCCAGCAGTTACACCCCCAGGGGTGGCTACACCTTC. As protein: CASSYTPRGGYTF. The genes are TRBV6-5 and TRBJ1-2, with D possibly TRBD1 on 6 matching bases. V lost 2 bases to trimming and J lost 7 bases, with 11 bases between them. Looked up from germline, CDR1 is MNHEY and CDR2 is SVGAGI. There are 13 residues in the CDR3.

Here the CDR3 reads CASSKRQGLPDTQYF. The CDR3 DNA reads as TGCGCCAGCAGCAAACGACAGGGCTTACCAGATACGCAGTATTTT. The chain carries TRBV4-1 and TRBJ2-3; TRBD1 aligns across 7 bases. Germline CDR1 MGHRA, CDR2 YSYEKL. The CDR3 runs to 15 residues. The ends lost 5 bases at V and 4 bases at J; junction bases unmatched: 9.

This clone has a handful of counts. CDR3 bases: TGTGCCAGCGATTACAGGGGAGGCGAAAAACTGTTTTTT. Amino acids: CASDYRGGEKLFF. The chain is built from TRBV7-9 and TRBJ1-4, with 7 bases lining up with TRBD1. CDR3 length equals 13 residues. The V gene's germline CDR1 is SEHNR and CDR2 FQNEAQ (reference sequence). V gave up 8 bases and J gave up 8 bases; unmatched junction bases: 8.

This rearrangement joins TRBV18 to TRBJ2-7; 9 bases fit TRBD1. Germline loops: CDR1 KGHSH, CDR2 LQKENI. This CDR3 is built from 15 residues. V lost 0 bases, J lost 0 bases, and 0 bases stayed unmatched. As DNA, the CDR3 is TGTGCCAGCTCACCACCGGGACAGGGCTCCTACGAGCAGTACTTC. It is translated as CASSPPGQGSYEQYF.

The chain links TRBV18 to TRBJ1-1; D ambiguous. This CDR3 is built from 11 residues. Between the trimmed V and J ends, which lost 5 bases and 7 bases, there was a span of 8 bases. The germline gives CDR1 KGHSH, CDR2 LQKENI. The CDR3 sequence: CASSVGSEAFF. The DNA of the CDR3 is TGTGCCAGCTCAGTGGGGAGTGAAGCTTTCTTT.

The rearrangement uses TRBV24-1 and TRBJ2-7, with D uncertain. V was pared by 1 base and J by 0 bases, with 9 bases between. This CDR3 contains 15 residues. Per germline, CDR1 KGHDR and CDR2 SFDVKD. CDR3 sequence: CATSDLRGLSYEQYF. The CDR3 bases are TGTGCCACCAGTGATTTACGTGGGCTCTCCTACGAGCAGTACTTC.

The sample holds a few counts of this clone. The rearrangement joins TRBV10-3 to TRBJ2-3; D possibly corresponds to TRBD2 (5 bases). Trimming cost V 2 bases and J 6 bases, with 9 bases left between them. CDR1 and CDR2 (germline): ENHRY, SYGVKD. The CDR3 totals 13 residues. CDR3 DNA: TGTGCCATCAGTGAGCGGGGTGCTGATACGCAGTATTTT. Protein: CAISERGADTQYF.

The chain combines TRBV21-1 with TRBJ1-1. TRBV21-1 is assigned pseudogene status. This CDR3 has 14 amino acids. CDR3 residues: CARMEEGMNTEAFF. The CDR3 coding sequence is TGTGCCAGAATGGAGGAGGGAATGAACACTGAAGCTTTCTTT.